The 4 T cell receptor beta chains given below trace back to one sample, sequenced in a study of cytomegalovirus exposure and HLA in healthy donors. PCR primers comprised 60 Vbeta and 13 Jbeta primers. Clones were read by immunoSEQ multiplex PCR, and TCRdb kept only the in-frame ones, dropping some. The sample contains about 93,000 clones, roughly 79% of which appear only once. Material for sequencing was PBMCs. Receptor source: a man in his thirties or forties in good health and CMV-seronegative.

This clone has a single count. This chain connects TRBV5-6 to TRBJ2-3; TRBD1 matches 7 bases. Germline CDR1 reads SGHDT; CDR2 reads YYEEEE. The CDR3 contains 14 residues. The V segment lost 5 bases and the J segment 2 bases; nucleotides outside the gene matches: 5. The CDR3 sequence: CASRPGTVTDTQYF. The DNA of the CDR3 is TGTGCCAGCAGGCCCGGGACAGTCACAGATACGCAGTATTTT.

The CDR3 reads CASSLDRSRADTQYF. CDR3 DNA: TGTGCCAGCAGCTTGGATCGATCACGGGCAGATACGCAGTATTTT. V and J are TRBV5-6 and TRBJ2-3; no firm D call. The CDR3 loop spans 15 amino acids. Trimming shortened V by 0 bases and J by 4 bases, and 12 bases separated the two germline ends. From germline, CDR1 is SGHDT and CDR2 YYEEEE.

V and J are TRBV5-1 and TRBJ2-7; tentatively, D is TRBD2 (5 bases). Trimming removed 0 bases at V and 7 bases at J, with 11 bases between. Germline values: CDR1 SGHRS, CDR2 YFSETQ. The CDR3 sequence is 13 residues long. The CDR3 DNA reads as TGCGCCAGCAGCTTGGTTCCGGAGCGGGAGCAGTACGTC. Translated: CASSLVPEREQYV.

V usage is TRBV19 and J usage is TRBJ2-1, with 7 bases lining up with TRBD1. CDR1 LNHDA and CDR2 SQIVND come from the germline V gene (reference sequence). V shed 8 bases, J shed 4 bases, and the junction held 14 bases outside the gene matches. CDR3 length equals 16 residues. CDR3 coding DNA: TGTGCCAGTCGCCAATTCACAGGGGAACCGTACAATGAGCAGTTCTTC. This translates into CASRQFTGEPYNEQFF.